Listed below are T cell receptor beta chains from one sample, sequenced in a study of blood T cell repertoires in COVID-19. The assay was immunoSEQ multiplex PCR, and TCRdb's table has in-frame clones only and misses some. The sample includes about 330,000 clones, around 83% seen only once; the top ten take about 1.2%. The sequenced sample consisted of peripheral blood. Receptors were obtained from a woman aged 50 to 60 with acute or convalescent COVID-19. CDR3s include the opening cysteine and the closing phenylalanine or tryptophan. The D gene is left open where the match is weak. Not every row has a clone size; where given, it reads once, few, many or a size class.

D gene	clone size	J gene	V gene	CDR3 DNA	CDR3 protein
.	.	TRBJ1-1	TRBV5-5	TGTGCCAGCAGCTTGGACCTCCCCGCCAGGGGTTTTAGCACTGAAGCTTTCTTT	CASSLDLPARGFSTEAFF
TRBD2	.	TRBJ2-5	TRBV5-1	TGCGCCAGCAGCCCGGGCAGGAGGGGAGGGGAAGAGACCCAGTACTTC	CASSPGRRGGEETQYF
.	few	TRBJ1-5	TRBV5-1	TGCGCCAGCAGCTTGGCGGGTAATCAGCCCCAGCATTTT	CASSLAGNQPQHF
TRBD2	.	TRBJ2-1	TRBV5-1	TGCGCCAGCAGCCCAGGACTAGTAGATGGGGAGCAGTTCTTC	CASSPGLVDGEQFF
.	.	TRBJ1-1	TRBV9	TGTGCCAGCAGCGTAGATGTCAGGGACACTGAAGCTTTCTTT	CASSVDVRDTEAFF
.	.	TRBJ1-4	TRBV6-2/TRBV6-3	TGTGCCAGCAGTTATCAGGACAGTTTTGCAACTAATGAAAAACTGTTTTTT	CASSYQDSFATNEKLFF
.	.	TRBJ2-3	TRBV6-5	TGTGCCAGCGAAACTGCGGGCTTCACAGATACGCAGTATTTT	CASETAGFTDTQYF
.	.	TRBJ1-1	TRBV2	TGTGCCAGCAGCTCACAGGGAGAGGGCACTGAAGCTTTCTTT	CASSSQGEGTEAFF
.	.	TRBJ2-5	TRBV12-3/TRBV12-4	TGTGCCAGCAGTACTAGGCGGGAGACCCAGTACTTC	CASSTRRETQYF
TRBD1	.	TRBJ1-1	TRBV25-1	TGTGCCAGCAGTGGTGGACAGGGGAAGACTGAAGCTTTCTTT	CASSGGQGKTEAFF
TRBD1	.	TRBJ2-2	TRBV2	TGTGCCAGCTCAGGACAGGGTCACACCGGGGAGCTGTTTTTT	CASSGQGHTGELFF
.	.	TRBJ2-1	TRBV30	TGTGCGGCGGGACAGTACAATGAGCAGTTCTTC	CAAGQYNEQFF
.	.	TRBJ1-2	TRBV5-1	TGCGCCAGCAGCCCCCAGACATCTAACTATGGCTACACCTTC	CASSPQTSNYGYTF
.	.	TRBJ1-5	TRBV2	TGTGCCAGCAAGCAGGGGATCCCCATCAATCAACCCCAGCATTTT	CASKQGIPINQPQHF
TRBD1	.	TRBJ1-6	TRBV6-5	TGTGCCAGCTTTGGGACAGATAATTCACCCCTCCACTTT	CASFGTDNSPLHF
TRBD2	few	TRBJ2-5	TRBV29-1	TGCAGCGTTGATGGGACTAGAATTGGGACCCAGTACTTC	CSVDGTRIGTQYF
TRBD1	.	TRBJ2-7	TRBV7-7	TGTGCCAGCAGCTTGGGGACAGGTTCCTACGAGCAGTACTTC	CASSLGTGSYEQYF
TRBD1	.	TRBJ2-3	TRBV5-4	TGTGCCAGCCGCAAGGGACAGGGGACGGATACGCAGTATTTT	CASRKGQGTDTQYF
.	.	TRBJ2-1	TRBV7-6	TGTGCCAGCAGCTTAGCAACGGCCTCTTGGGCACAAAATGAGCAGTTCTTC	CASSLATASWAQNEQFF
TRBD2	.	TRBJ2-1	TRBV5-1	TGCGCCAGCAGCTTGTTAGGCGGGGGGAGCTCCTACAATGAGCAGTTCTTC	CASSLLGGGSSYNEQFF
.	once	TRBJ1-5	TRBV10-3	TGTGCCATCAGTACAGGGAGGGGGGATCAGCCCCAGCATTTT	CAISTGRGDQPQHF
TRBD2	.	TRBJ2-5	TRBV5-1	TGCGCCAGCAGCTTAACTAGCGGGATCCAAGAGACCCAGTACTTC	CASSLTSGIQETQYF
TRBD1	.	TRBJ2-5	TRBV5-1	TGCGCCAGCAGCAGGCCGGGACAGGCGGAGACCCAGTACTTC	CASSRPGQAETQYF
TRBD1	.	TRBJ1-2	TRBV19	TGTGCCAGTACCCCTAACCCAGGACAGGGGGCTACAAACTATGGCTACACCTTC	CASTPNPGQGATNYGYTF
TRBD1	.	TRBJ1-1	TRBV5-6	TGTGCCAGCAGCGCCTACAGGGGCACTGAAGCTTTCTTT	CASSAYRGTEAFF
.	few	TRBJ2-1	TRBV7-2	TGTGCCAGCAGCTTAGTAAGGGGGAGGGCCTTATACGGTGAGCAGTTCTTC	CASSLVRGRALYGEQFF
.	.	TRBJ1-1	TRBV25-1	TGTGCCAGCAGTCAGCCGGGTACTGAAGCTTTCTTT	CASSQPGTEAFF
.	.	TRBJ1-5	TRBV5-1	TGCGCCAGCAGCCCCGGGTTCGGGCCCCAGCATTTT	CASSPGFGPQHF
.	.	TRBJ1-1	TRBV5-1	TGCGCCAGCAGCTTACAAACAATGAACACTGAAGCTTTCTTT	CASSLQTMNTEAFF
.	.	TRBJ1-4	TRBV25-1	TGTGCCAGCAGTGAACATCTGCGGGGAGTTACTAATGAAAAACTGTTTTTT	CASSEHLRGVTNEKLFF
.	.	TRBJ1-2	TRBV5-4	TGTGCCAGCAGCTTGGTGGGGCAGGGCCTAAAAAACTATGGCTACACCTTC	CASSLVGQGLKNYGYTF
.	.	TRBJ1-2	TRBV19	TGTGCCAGTAGTATCTTTACAGGGTTCGATGGCTACACCTTC	CASSIFTGFDGYTF
TRBD1	few	TRBJ1-6	TRBV7-9	TGTGCCAGCAGCCCGGCCGGGACAGGGGAATCACCCCTCCACTTT	CASSPAGTGESPLHF
.	.	TRBJ1-1	TRBV7-9	TGTGCCAGCAGCTTAGGACAGCACACTGAAGCTTTCTTT	CASSLGQHTEAFF
.	once	TRBJ2-3	TRBV19	TGTGCCAGTAGTACAGGGTCACGTGGAACAGATACGCAGTATTTT	CASSTGSRGTDTQYF
.	.	TRBJ1-5	TRBV7-6	TGTGCCAGCAGCTTAAGCGCCAATCAGCCCCAGCATTTT	CASSLSANQPQHF
.	few	TRBJ1-1	TRBV4-1	TGCGCCAGCAGCCAAGTTTTGGGGGGTCTGAACACTGAAGCTTTCTTT	CASSQVLGGLNTEAFF
TRBD2	once	TRBJ2-5	TRBV7-2	TGTGCCAGCAGCACGGGCAGGGTAGCGGGAGGAGAGACCCAGTACTTC	CASSTGRVAGGETQYF
.	once	TRBJ1-2	TRBV25-1	TGTGCCAGCCGCGGGGGCGGGTATGGCTACACCTTC	CASRGGGYGYTF
TRBD2	.	TRBJ2-3	TRBV18	TGTGCCAGCTCACCCCGGACTAGCGGGAACACAGATACGCAGTATTTT	CASSPRTSGNTDTQYF
TRBD2	.	TRBJ2-2	TRBV24-1	TGTGCCACCAGTGATCCCTCGGGGAGGGGGAACACCGGGGAGCTGTTTTTT	CATSDPSGRGNTGELFF
.	few	TRBJ1-2	TRBV2	TGTGCCTCCTCCGAGGAACAGGACAACTATGGCTACACCTTC	CASSEEQDNYGYTF
.	once	TRBJ2-7	TRBV3-1/TRBV3-2	TGTGCCAGCAGCCAAGGCGGAGACTACGAGCAGTACTTC	CASSQGGDYEQYF
TRBD1	.	TRBJ2-2	TRBV5-4	TGTGCCAGCAGCTCTAGACAGGGGGCCAACACCGGGGAGCTGTTTTTT	CASSSRQGANTGELFF
.	.	TRBJ2-1	TRBV3-1/TRBV3-2	TGTGCCAGCAGTAGGACACTGCACAATGAGCAGTTCTTC	CASSRTLHNEQFF
.	.	TRBJ2-2	TRBV18	TGTGCCAGCTCACCTCCTAGTGCCGGGGAGCTGTTTTTT	CASSPPSAGELFF
.	.	TRBJ2-2	TRBV4-2	TGTGCCAGCAGCCAAGGGGAGCGGGTGGGTACCGGGGAGCTGTTTTTT	CASSQGERVGTGELFF
TRBD1	.	TRBJ1-3	TRBV6-5	TGTGCCAGCGCCGGGACAGATCACTCTGGAAACACCATATATTTT	CASAGTDHSGNTIYF
.	.	TRBJ2-3	TRBV2	TGTGCCAGCAGTTACATTCGATCGAGCACAGATACGCAGTATTTT	CASSYIRSSTDTQYF
.	.	TRBJ2-7	TRBV10-3	TGTGCCATCAAGACACCAGCTAACGAGCAGTACTTC	CAIKTPANEQYF